These T cell receptor beta chains were read from a single sample in a study of T cell repertoires in cytomegalovirus infection. No cognate antigen is known for these TCRs. TCRdb re-called the reads through MiXCR, storing one row per CDR3 protein. The sample lists 680,000 or so distinct CDR3 sequences, around 32% seen once, with over 15% in the top ten. The starting material was cultured PBMCs, obtained from culture after CMV antigen stimulation. The receptors originated from a human donor in good health (CMV status not recorded). Some clones in this sample may be carry-over from other donors' samples. Each CDR3 is given with its conserved first and last residue. The D gene is left open where the match is weak. Only part of the rows carry a size: once, few, many, or a class if the clone is expanded.

J	size	D	V	CDR3	DNA
TRBJ1-1	-	-	TRBV20-1	CSARDLRLWGDSLNTEAFF	TGCAGTGCTAGAGATTTGAGATTGTGGGGCGACAGTCTGAACACTGAAGCTTTCTTT
TRBJ2-7	few	TRBD1	TRBV18	CASSVGTGGTYEQYF	TGTGCCAGCTCCGTCGGGACAGGGGGGACCTACGAGCAGTACTTC
TRBJ2-5	-	TRBD1	TRBV5-4	CASSHQQGPETQYF	TGTGCCAGCAGCCATCAACAGGGGCCCGAGACCCAGTACTTC
TRBJ2-5	-	TRBD2	TRBV19	CASSIGVAGRQETQYF	TGTGCCAGTAGTATTGGGGTAGCGGGTCGCCAAGAGACCCAGTACTTC
TRBJ1-2	-	-	TRBV19	CASSAGTHYGYTF	TGTGCCAGTAGTGCCGGGACCCACTATGGCTACACCTTC
TRBJ1-1	-	-	TRBV5-6	CASSPTDGYTEAFF	TGTGCCAGCAGCCCGACCGACGGTTACACTGAAGCTTTCTTT
TRBJ1-6	many	TRBD1	TRBV6-2/TRBV6-3	CASSYPSTGRNSPLHF	TGTGCCAGCAGTTACCCCTCGACAGGGAGGAATTCACCCCTCCACTTT
TRBJ2-3	-	-	TRBV6-6	CASGKRSTDTQYF	TGTGCCAGCGGAAAGCGTAGCACAGATACGCAGTATTTT
TRBJ2-3	-	TRBD2	TRBV10-2	CASSESRRGISTDTQYF	TGCGCCAGCAGTGAGTCCCGGCGGGGGATAAGCACAGATACGCAGTATTTT
TRBJ2-7	few	-	TRBV28	CASSLSAGYSYEQYF	TGTGCCAGCAGTTTAAGTGCGGGGTACTCCTACGAGCAGTACTTC
TRBJ2-2	once	TRBD1	TRBV7-6	CASSLTLRTGYTGELFF	TGTGCCAGCAGCTTAACGTTGAGGACAGGGTACACCGGGGAGCTGTTTTTT
TRBJ2-1	few	-	TRBV7-2	CASSLSFEQFF	TGTGCCAGCAGCTTATCTTTTGAGCAGTTCTTC
TRBJ1-1	-	-	TRBV19	CASRNVGAGEAFF	TGTGCCAGTAGGAATGTAGGAGCGGGTGAAGCTTTCTTT
TRBJ2-3	many	-	TRBV7-8	CASSLALWRGTDTQYF	TGTGCCAGCAGCTTAGCGTTATGGCGGGGCACAGATACGCAGTATTTT
TRBJ2-1	-	-	TRBV6-2/TRBV6-3	CASAGDYNEQFF	TGTGCCAGCGCAGGGGACTACAATGAGCAGTTCTTC
TRBJ2-3	-	TRBD1	TRBV19	CASSIDRVGDTQYF	TGTGCCAGTAGTATCGACAGGGTTGGAGATACGCAGTATTTT
TRBJ2-1	many	-	TRBV7-2	CASSQRGGGEQFF	TGTGCCAGCAGCCAAAGGGGGGGGGGTGAGCAGTTCTTC